In its sample, the clone carrying this TCR beta chain is medium-sized. What it recognizes is unknown. V lost 4 bases and J 0 bases, leaving 0 bases between the germline ends. The CDR3 sequence is 12 residues long. Per the germline V gene, CDR1 is MNHEY and CDR2 is SVGEGT. The data were obtained in a study of identical twins. Findings and limits, study-wide: Without tracking the same donors, conclusions rested on cross-sectional statistical analysis.

TCRdb re-derived calls from the 5' RACE reads in MiXCR, one entry per CDR3 protein. Here the sample spans 200,000 to 250,000 distinct CDR3 sequences, around 6.9% being singletons. In addition, the sample was reused for a study of yellow fever vaccine responses in identical twins. Turning to that study: Reportedly, twins showed a vaccine T cell response that looked partly convergent and partly personalized.

Sequencing input: memory (CD45RO+) T cells sorted from blood. V usage is TRBV6-2 or TRBV6-3 and J usage is TRBJ2-2; D remains unclear. The sequence derives from a woman between 18 and 29 years old in good health. CDR3 in amino acids: CASSSNTGELFF. The DNA of the CDR3 is TGTGCCAGCAGTTCGAACACCGGGGAGCTGTTTTTT.